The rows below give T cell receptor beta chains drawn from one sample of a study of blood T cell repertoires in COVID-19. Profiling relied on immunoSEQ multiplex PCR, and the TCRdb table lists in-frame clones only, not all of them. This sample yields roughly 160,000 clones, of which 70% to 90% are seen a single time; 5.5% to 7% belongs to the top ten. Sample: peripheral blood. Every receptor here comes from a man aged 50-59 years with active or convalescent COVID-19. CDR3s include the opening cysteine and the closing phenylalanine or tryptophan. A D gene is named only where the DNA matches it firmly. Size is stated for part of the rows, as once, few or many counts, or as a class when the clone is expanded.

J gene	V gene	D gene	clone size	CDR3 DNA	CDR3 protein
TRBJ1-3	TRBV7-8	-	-	TGTGCCAGCAGCCCCGTCTCTGCTGGAAACACCATATATTTT	CASSPVSAGNTIYF
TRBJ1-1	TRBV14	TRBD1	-	TGTGCCAGCAGCCAGAGACAGGGGCGCGCTGAAGCTTTCTTT	CASSQRQGRAEAFF
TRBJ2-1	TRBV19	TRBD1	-	TGTGCCAGTAGACTCGGACAGGGGGCATCGGTCTTC	CASRLGQGASVF
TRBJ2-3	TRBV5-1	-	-	TGCGCCAGCAGCTTGGATCGGGATGATACGCAGTATTTT	CASSLDRDDTQYF
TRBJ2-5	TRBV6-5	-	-	TGTGCCAGCAAGTCCAGGGAAGGAGAGACCCAGTACTTC	CASKSREGETQYF
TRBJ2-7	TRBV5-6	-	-	TGTGCCAGCAGCTTGGGTTTCGGCGAGCAGTACTTC	CASSLGFGEQYF
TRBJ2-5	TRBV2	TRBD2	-	TGTGCCAGCAGCGAGGGACTAGCGGGGGGGCTAGAGACCCAGTACTTC	CASSEGLAGGLETQYF
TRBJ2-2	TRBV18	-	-	TGTGCCAGCTCACCACGGCAGACCGGGGAGCTGTTTTTT	CASSPRQTGELFF
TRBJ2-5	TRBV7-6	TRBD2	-	TGTGCCAGCAGCCTCAGGACTAGCGGGAGGGCCCAAGCTGAGACCCAGTACTTC	CASSLRTSGRAQAETQYF
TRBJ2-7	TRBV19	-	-	TGTGCCAGTAGTCCCAACAGGGTATCCTACGAGCAGTACTTC	CASSPNRVSYEQYF
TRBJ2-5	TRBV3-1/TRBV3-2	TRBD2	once	TGTGCCAGCAGCCAAGGGGCTAGCGGGGGCCAAGAGACCCAGTACTTC	CASSQGASGGQETQYF
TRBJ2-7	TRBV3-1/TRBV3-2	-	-	TGTGCCAGCAGCCATGATGCAGAGGACTATGGCTACGAGCAGTACTTC	CASSHDAEDYGYEQYF
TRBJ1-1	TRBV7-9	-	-	TGTGCCAGCAGCTTAGGGGGAGGGAGGAACACTGAAGCTTTCTTT	CASSLGGGRNTEAFF
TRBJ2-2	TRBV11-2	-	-	TGTGCCAGCAGCTTAGATCACGGGACCGGGGAGCTGTTTTTT	CASSLDHGTGELFF
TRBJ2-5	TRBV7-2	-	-	TGTGCCAGCAGCTTAGTTGTTTCTTACCAAGAGACCCAGTACTTC	CASSLVVSYQETQYF
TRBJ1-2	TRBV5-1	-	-	TGCGCCAGCAGCGCCGATCAGGGGGGCTACACCTTC	CASSADQGGYTF
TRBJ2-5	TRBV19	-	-	TGTGCCAGTAGTTGGCGCCGGGAAGAGACCCAGTACTTC	CASSWRREETQYF
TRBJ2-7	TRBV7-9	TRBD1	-	TGTGCCAGCAGCTTAGAAATGGGGACAGCCTCCTACGAGCAGTACTTC	CASSLEMGTASYEQYF
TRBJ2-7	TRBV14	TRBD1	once	TGTGCCAGCAGCCAAATGCAGGGGGCTGGTGAGCAGTACTTC	CASSQMQGAGEQYF
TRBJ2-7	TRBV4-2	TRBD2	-	TGTGCCAGCAGCCAAGTGGGCGGGGGGATCTACGAGCAGTACTTC	CASSQVGGGIYEQYF
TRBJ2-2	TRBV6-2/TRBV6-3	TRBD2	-	TGTGCCAGCAGCAGGAGACTAGCGGGGGGCTATTTCGGGGAGCTGTTTTTT	CASSRRLAGGYFGELFF
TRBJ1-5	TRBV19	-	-	TGTGCCAGCAGGGGTGGTGCTCAGCCCCAGCATTTT	CASRGGAQPQHF
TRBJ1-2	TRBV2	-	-	TGTGCCAGCAGAAATAACAGGGAAAACTATGGCTACACCTTC	CASRNNRENYGYTF
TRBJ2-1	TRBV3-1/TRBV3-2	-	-	TGTGCCAGCATACAGGACGGGGGGCCGAAATATGAGATCAATGAGCAGTTCTTC	CASIQDGGPKYEINEQFF
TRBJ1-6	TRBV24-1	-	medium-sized	TGTGCCACCAGTGACCCAAATTCACCCCTCCACTTT	CATSDPNSPLHF
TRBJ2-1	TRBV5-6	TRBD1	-	TGTGCCAGCAGCTTGGGGCAGGGGGCGACCGGGCAGTTCTTC	CASSLGQGATGQFF
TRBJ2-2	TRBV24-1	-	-	TGTGCCACCAGTGATTTATTGCAGGGGAACACCGGGGAGCTGTTTTTT	CATSDLLQGNTGELFF
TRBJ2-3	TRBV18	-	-	TGTGCCAGCTCCCAGTTGACTGGCCTCACAGATACGCAGTATTTT	CASSQLTGLTDTQYF
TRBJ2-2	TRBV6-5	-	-	TGTGCCAGCAGTTACTCTTCAGGGGCCGGGGAGCTGTTTTTT	CASSYSSGAGELFF
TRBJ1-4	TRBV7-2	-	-	TGTGCCAGCAGCTTAGCCGGCAGGGTAGGGGAAAAACTGTTTTTT	CASSLAGRVGEKLFF
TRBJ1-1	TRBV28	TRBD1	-	TGTGCCAGCAGTTTCCCGGACAGGACGAACACTGAAGCTTTCTTT	CASSFPDRTNTEAFF
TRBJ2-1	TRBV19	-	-	TGTGCCAGTAGTGTCCTAGGCGGAGCATCCTACAATGAGCAGTTCTTC	CASSVLGGASYNEQFF
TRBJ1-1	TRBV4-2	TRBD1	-	TGTGCCAGCAGCCAACTAAGACAGGGGCGGGGCACTGAAGCTTTCTTT	CASSQLRQGRGTEAFF
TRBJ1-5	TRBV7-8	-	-	TGTGCCAGCAGCTTAGGCAGGAATCAGCCCCAGCATTTT	CASSLGRNQPQHF
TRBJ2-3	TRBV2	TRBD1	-	TGTGCCAGCATGCAACCCGGGACAGGGGGCCCAGATACGCAGTATTTT	CASMQPGTGGPDTQYF
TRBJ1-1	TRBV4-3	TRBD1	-	TGCGCCAGCAGCCAAGATCTGACAGGGGGCACTGAAGCTTTCTTT	CASSQDLTGGTEAFF
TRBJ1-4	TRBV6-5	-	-	TGTGCCAGCAGTTACTCGAGGGCAGGGGTGTATGAAAAACTGTTTTTT	CASSYSRAGVYEKLFF
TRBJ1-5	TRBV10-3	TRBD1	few	TGTGCCATCAGTGTGGACAGGAGCAATCAGCCCCAGCATTTT	CAISVDRSNQPQHF
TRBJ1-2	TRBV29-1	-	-	TGCAGCGTTGGAGGGTCCAACGGCTACACCTTC	CSVGGSNGYTF
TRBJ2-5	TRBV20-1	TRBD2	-	TGCAGTGCTGGGGGGGGTGAGACCCAGTACTTC	CSAGGGETQYF
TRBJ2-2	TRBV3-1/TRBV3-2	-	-	TGTGCCAGCAGCCATTTCTTCGCCGGGACAACGAACACCGGGGAGCTGTTTTTT	CASSHFFAGTTNTGELFF
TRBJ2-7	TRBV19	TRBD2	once	TGTGCCAGTAGTTTTCGGACTAGCGGGAGAAGCGAGCAGTACTTC	CASSFRTSGRSEQYF
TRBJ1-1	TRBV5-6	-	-	TGTGCCAGCAGCTTGGATTCACTTGTCACTGAAGCTTTCTTT	CASSLDSLVTEAFF
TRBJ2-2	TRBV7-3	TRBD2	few	TGTGCCAGCAGCTTAGGGGGACTAGCGAGTGGCGGGGAGCTGTTTTTT	CASSLGGLASGGELFF
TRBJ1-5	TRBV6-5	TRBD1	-	TGTGCCAGCAGTAGGGACAGGGGAGGCAATCAGCCCCAGCATTTT	CASSRDRGGNQPQHF
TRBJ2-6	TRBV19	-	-	TGTGCCAGTAGTAGCCGGACAATCTCTGGGGCCAACGTCCTGACTTTC	CASSSRTISGANVLTF
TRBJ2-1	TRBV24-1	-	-	TGTGCCACCAGTGCACAGCTTAAGTCGGATGAGCAGTTCTTC	CATSAQLKSDEQFF
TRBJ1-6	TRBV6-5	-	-	TGTGCCAGCAGGTTAGGGGAGGGGATCTCACCCCTCCACTTT	CASRLGEGISPLHF
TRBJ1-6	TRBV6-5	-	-	TGTGCCAGCAGTTACGCAAGCAGGGGTACACCCCTCCACTTT	CASSYASRGTPLHF
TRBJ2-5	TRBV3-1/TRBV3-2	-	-	TGTGCCAGCAGCCAAGGGTGGGGGCACCAAGAGACCCAGTACTTC	CASSQGWGHQETQYF
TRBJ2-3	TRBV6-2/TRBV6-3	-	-	TGTGCCAGCAGTTCTACACAGGGTCGGGTTAGGACAGATACGCAGTATTTT	CASSSTQGRVRTDTQYF
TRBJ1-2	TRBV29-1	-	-	TGCAGCTCCCGCCTCGGGGGAGGCTACACCTTC	CSSRLGGGYTF
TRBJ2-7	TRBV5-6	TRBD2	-	TGTGCCAGCAGCTTCCAGGGACTAGCGGCTTACGAGCAGTACTTC	CASSFQGLAAYEQYF
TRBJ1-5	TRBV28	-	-	TGTGCCAGCAGCTTGGCCCTGAGGGGCAATCAGCCCCAGCATTTT	CASSLALRGNQPQHF
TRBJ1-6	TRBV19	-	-	TGTGCCAGTAGAAAACTCCTGGCGGGTAACAATTCACCCCTCCACTTT	CASRKLLAGNNSPLHF